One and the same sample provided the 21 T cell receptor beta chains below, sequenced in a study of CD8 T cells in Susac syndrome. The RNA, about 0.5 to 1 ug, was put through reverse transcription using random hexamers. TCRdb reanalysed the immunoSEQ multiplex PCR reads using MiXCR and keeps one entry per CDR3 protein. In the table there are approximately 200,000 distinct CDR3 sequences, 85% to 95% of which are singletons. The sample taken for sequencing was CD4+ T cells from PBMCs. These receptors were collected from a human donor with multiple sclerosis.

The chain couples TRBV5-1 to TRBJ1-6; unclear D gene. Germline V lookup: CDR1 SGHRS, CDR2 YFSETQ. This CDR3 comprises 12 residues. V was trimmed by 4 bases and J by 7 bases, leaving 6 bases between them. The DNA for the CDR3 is TGCGCCAGCAGCCGTACCAATTCACCCCTCCACTTT. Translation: CASSRTNSPLHF.

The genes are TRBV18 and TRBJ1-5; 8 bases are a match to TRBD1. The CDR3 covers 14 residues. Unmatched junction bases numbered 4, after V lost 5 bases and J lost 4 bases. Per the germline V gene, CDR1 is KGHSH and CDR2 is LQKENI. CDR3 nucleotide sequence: TGTGCCAGCTCATCCGGACAGGGAAATCAGCCCCAGCATTTT. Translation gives CASSSGQGNQPQHF.

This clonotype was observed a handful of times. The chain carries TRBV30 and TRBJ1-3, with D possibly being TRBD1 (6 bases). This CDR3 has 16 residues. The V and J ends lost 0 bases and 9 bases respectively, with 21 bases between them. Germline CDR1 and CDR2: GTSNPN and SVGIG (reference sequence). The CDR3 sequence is CAWSVLGSGATSTIYF. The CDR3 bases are TGTGCCTGGAGTGTACTCGGGTCAGGGGCTACGAGCACCATATATTTT. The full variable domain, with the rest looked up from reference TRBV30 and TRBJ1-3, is SQTIHQWPATLVQPVGSPLSLECTVEGTSNPNLYWYRQAAGRGLQLLFYSVGIGQISSEVPQNLSASRPQDRQFILSSKKLLLSDSGFYLCAWSVLGSGATSTIYFGEGSWLTVV.

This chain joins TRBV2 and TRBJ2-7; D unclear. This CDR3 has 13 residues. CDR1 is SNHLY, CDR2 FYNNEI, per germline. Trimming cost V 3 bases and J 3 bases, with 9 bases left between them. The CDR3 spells CASSDGQNYEQYV. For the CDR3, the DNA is TGTGCCAGCAGTGATGGGCAGAACTACGAGCAGTACGTC.

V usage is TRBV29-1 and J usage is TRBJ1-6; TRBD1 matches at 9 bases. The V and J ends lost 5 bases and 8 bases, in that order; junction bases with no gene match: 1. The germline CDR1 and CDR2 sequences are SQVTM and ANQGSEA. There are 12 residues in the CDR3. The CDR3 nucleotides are TGCAGCGTTAGGACAGGGGATTCACCCCTCCACTTT. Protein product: CSVRTGDSPLHF.

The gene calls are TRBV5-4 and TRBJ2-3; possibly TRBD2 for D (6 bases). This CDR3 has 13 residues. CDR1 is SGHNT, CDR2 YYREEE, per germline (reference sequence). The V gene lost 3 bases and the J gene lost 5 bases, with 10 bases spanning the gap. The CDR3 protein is CASSSRELDTQYF. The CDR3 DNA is TGTGCCAGCAGCTCACGGGAGCTAGATACGCAGTATTTT.

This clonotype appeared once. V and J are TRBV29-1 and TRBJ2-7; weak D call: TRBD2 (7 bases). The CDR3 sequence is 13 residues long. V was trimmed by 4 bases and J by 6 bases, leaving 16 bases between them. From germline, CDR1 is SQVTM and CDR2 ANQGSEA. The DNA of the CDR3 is TGCAGCGTTGGTTTACAGGGAGGGCTCGAGCAGTACTTC. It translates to CSVGLQGGLEQYF.

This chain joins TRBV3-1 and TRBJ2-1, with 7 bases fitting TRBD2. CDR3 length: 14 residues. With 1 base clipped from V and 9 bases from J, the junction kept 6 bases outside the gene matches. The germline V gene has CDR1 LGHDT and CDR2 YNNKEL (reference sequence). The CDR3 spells CASSQAVTGGEQFF. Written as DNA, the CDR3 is TGTGCCAGCAGCCAAGCCGTAACGGGAGGTGAGCAGTTCTTC.

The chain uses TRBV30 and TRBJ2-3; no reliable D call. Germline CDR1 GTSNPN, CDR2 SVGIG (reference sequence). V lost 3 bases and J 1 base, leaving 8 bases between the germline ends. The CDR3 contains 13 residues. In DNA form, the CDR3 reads TGTGCCTGGAGGGGTAGGGGCACAGATACGCAGTATTTT. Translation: CAWRGRGTDTQYF.

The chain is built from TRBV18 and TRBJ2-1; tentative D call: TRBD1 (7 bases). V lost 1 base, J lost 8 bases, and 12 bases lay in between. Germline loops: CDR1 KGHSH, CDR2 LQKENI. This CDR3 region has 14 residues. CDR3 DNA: TGTGCCAGCTCACCACTTACAGGGGAGGATGAGCAGTTCTTC. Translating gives CASSPLTGEDEQFF.

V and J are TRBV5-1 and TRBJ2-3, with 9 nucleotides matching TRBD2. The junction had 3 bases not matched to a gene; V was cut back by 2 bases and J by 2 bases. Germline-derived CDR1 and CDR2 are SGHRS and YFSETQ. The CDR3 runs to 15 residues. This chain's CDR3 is CASSFSGGTTDTQYF. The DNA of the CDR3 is TGCGCCAGCAGCTTCAGCGGGGGGACCACAGATACGCAGTATTTT.

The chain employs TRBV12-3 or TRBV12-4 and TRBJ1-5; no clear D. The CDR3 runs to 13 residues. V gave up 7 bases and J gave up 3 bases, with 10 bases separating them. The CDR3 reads CASTIDTNQPQHF. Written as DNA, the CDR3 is TGTGCCAGCACTATCGACACCAATCAGCCCCAGCATTTT.

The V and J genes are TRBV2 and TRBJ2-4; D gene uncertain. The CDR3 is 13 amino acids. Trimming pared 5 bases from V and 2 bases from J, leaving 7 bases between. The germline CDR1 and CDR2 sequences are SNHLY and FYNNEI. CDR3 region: CASSWQPKNIQYF. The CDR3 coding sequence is TGTGCCAGCAGTTGGCAGCCCAAAAACATTCAGTACTTC.

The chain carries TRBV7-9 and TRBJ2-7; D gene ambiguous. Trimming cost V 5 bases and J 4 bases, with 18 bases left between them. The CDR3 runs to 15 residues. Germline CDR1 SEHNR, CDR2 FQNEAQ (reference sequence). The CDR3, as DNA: TGTGCCAGCAGCGAAGGGAACAGTGGCCTTTACGAGCAGTACTTC. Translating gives CASSEGNSGLYEQYF. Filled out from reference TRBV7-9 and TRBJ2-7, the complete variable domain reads DTGVSQNPRHKITKRGQNVTFRCDPISEHNRLYWYRQTLGQGPEFLTYFQNEAQLEKSRLLSDRFSAERPKGSFSTLEIQRTEQGDSAMYLCASSEGNSGLYEQYFGPGTRLTVT.

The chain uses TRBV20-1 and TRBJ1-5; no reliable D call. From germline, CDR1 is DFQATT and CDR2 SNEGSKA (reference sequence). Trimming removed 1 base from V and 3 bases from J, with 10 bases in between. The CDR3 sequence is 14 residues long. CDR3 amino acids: CSARGHLDNQPQHF. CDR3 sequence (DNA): TGCAGTGCTAGAGGCCACCTAGACAATCAGCCCCAGCATTTT.

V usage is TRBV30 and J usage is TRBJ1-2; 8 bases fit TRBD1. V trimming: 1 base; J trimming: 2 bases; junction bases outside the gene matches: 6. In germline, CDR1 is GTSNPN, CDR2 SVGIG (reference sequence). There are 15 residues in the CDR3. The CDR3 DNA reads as TGTGCCTGGAGTGACCCCGGGACAGGAAACTATGGCTACACCTTC. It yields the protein CAWSDPGTGNYGYTF.

The CDR3 coding sequence is TGCAGTGCTAGTGCCGGGGAACAAGAGACCCAGTACTTC. Translating gives CSASAGEQETQYF. The chain is built from TRBV20-1 and TRBJ2-5; possibly TRBD2 for D (5 bases). This CDR3 is 13 amino acids long. V lost 3 bases and J lost 2, with 10 bases in between. Looked up from germline, CDR1 is DFQATT and CDR2 is SNEGSKA (reference sequence).

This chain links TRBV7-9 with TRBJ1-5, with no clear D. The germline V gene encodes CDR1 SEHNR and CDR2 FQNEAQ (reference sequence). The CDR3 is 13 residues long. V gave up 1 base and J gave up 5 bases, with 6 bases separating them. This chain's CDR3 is CASSLDWDQPQHF. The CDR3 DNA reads TGTGCCAGCAGCTTAGACTGGGATCAGCCCCAGCATTTT.

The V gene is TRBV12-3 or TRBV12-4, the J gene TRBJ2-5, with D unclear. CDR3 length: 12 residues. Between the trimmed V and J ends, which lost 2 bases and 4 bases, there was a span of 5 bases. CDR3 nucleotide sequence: TGTGCCAGCAGTTTAAGGGTAGAGACCCAGTACTTC. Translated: CASSLRVETQYF.

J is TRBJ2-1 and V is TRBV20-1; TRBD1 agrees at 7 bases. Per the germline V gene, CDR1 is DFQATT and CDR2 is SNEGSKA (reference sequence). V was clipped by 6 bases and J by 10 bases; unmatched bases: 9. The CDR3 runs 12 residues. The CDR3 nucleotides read TGCAGTGCAAACCACAGGGGTTGGGAGCAGTTCTTC. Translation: CSANHRGWEQFF.

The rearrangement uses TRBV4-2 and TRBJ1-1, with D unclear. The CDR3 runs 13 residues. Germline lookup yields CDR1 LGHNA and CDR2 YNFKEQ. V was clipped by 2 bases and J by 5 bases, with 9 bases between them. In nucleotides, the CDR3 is TGTGCCAGCAGCCAAATCCTGGAGACTGAAGCTTTCTTT. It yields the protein CASSQILETEAFF.